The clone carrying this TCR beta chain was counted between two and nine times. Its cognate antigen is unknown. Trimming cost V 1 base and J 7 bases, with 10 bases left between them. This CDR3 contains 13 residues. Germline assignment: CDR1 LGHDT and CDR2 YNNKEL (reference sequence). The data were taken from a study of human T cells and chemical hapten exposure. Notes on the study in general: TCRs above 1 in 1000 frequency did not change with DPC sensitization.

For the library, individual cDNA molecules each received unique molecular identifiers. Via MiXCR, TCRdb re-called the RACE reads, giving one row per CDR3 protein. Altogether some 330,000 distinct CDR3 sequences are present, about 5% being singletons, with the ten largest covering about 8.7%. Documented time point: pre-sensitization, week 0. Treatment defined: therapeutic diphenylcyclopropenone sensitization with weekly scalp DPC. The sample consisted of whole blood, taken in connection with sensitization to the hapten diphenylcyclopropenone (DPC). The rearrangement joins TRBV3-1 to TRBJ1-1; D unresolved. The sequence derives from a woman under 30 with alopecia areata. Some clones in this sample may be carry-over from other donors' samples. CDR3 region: CASSQGRAGEAFF. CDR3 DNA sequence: TGTGCCAGCAGCCAAGGAAGGGCGGGTGAAGCTTTCTTT.